Listed below are T cell receptor beta chains from one sample, sequenced in a study of blood T cell repertoires in COVID-19. Produced via immunoSEQ multiplex PCR; TCRdb's table is partial and in-frame only. The sample has 300,000 to 400,000 clones, around 86% seen once. Sequencing was done on a sample of PBMCs or T cells enriched from blood (not recorded which). Every receptor here comes from a woman aged 40 to 49 with acute COVID-19. CDR3s include the opening cysteine and the closing phenylalanine or tryptophan. D genes are given only for firm matches. Size is omitted from some rows. Given values are once, few, many or a class for expanded clones.

D	J	V	size	CDR3	DNA
-	TRBJ1-2	TRBV6-5	-	CASSTSGGLGYTF	TGTGCCAGCAGTACCTCGGGGGGGCTGGGCTACACCTTC
-	TRBJ1-1	TRBV3-1/TRBV3-2	-	CASSQVGGDTEAFF	TGTGCCAGCAGCCAAGTTGGAGGGGACACTGAAGCTTTCTTT
-	TRBJ2-2	TRBV7-2	-	CASSSKNTGELFF	TGTGCCAGCAGCTCCAAGAACACCGGGGAGCTGTTTTTT
-	TRBJ1-1	TRBV29-1	-	CSVRPGGGTEAFF	TGCAGCGTGAGGCCCGGGGGGGGCACTGAAGCTTTCTTT
-	TRBJ1-4	TRBV29-1	once	CSGRTDTNEKLFF	TGCAGCGGCAGGACAGATACTAATGAAAAACTGTTTTTT
-	TRBJ1-4	TRBV27	-	CASRTTGWTDEKLFF	TGTGCCAGCAGAACTACAGGGTGGACGGATGAAAAACTGTTTTTT
TRBD2	TRBJ2-7	TRBV2	-	CASSGGTGLAVYEQYF	TGTGCCAGCAGTGGGGGGACGGGACTAGCGGTCTACGAGCAGTACTTC
-	TRBJ1-5	TRBV6-6	-	CASSPLGGNQPQHF	TGTGCCAGCAGTCCCTTAGGAGGGAATCAGCCCCAGCATTTT
-	TRBJ1-1	TRBV27	-	CASSVRGYTEAFF	TGTGCCAGCAGTGTCAGAGGTTACACTGAAGCTTTCTTT
TRBD1	TRBJ1-1	TRBV3-1/TRBV3-2	-	CASSPQGARTEAFF	TGTGCCAGCAGCCCACAGGGGGCGCGCACTGAAGCTTTCTTT
-	TRBJ2-7	TRBV2	-	CASSYQLGQVYEQYF	TGTGCCAGCAGTTATCAACTCGGACAAGTCTACGAGCAGTACTTC
TRBD1	TRBJ1-1	TRBV3-1/TRBV3-2	-	CASRPRDRDTEAFF	TGTGCCAGCAGACCCCGGGACAGGGACACTGAAGCTTTCTTT
-	TRBJ2-7	TRBV27	once	CASRSFGAGRSYEQYF	TGTGCCAGCCGTAGTTTTGGGGCGGGACGCTCCTACGAGCAGTACTTC
-	TRBJ2-1	TRBV27	-	CASSSRTAPDNEQFF	TGTGCCAGCAGTTCACGGACAGCCCCTGACAATGAGCAGTTCTTC
TRBD1	TRBJ1-2	TRBV4-3	-	CASSQPTGKGYTF	TGCGCCAGCAGCCAGCCGACAGGGAAGGGCTACACCTTC
-	TRBJ2-1	TRBV7-9	-	CASSPRLF	TGTGCCAGCAGCCCCAGGCTCTTC
TRBD2	TRBJ2-1	TRBV7-3	-	CASSSTSGINNEQFF	TGTGCCAGCAGCTCGACTAGCGGGATAAACAATGAGCAGTTCTTC